This entry describes one T cell receptor (beta chain). There are 14 residues in the CDR3. The germline V gene encodes CDR1 MDHEN and CDR2 SYDVKM. V shed 6 bases and J shed 0 bases, with 10 bases lying between them. The record originates from a study of OX40 agonist ivuxolimab in advanced cancers. Turning to the study itself: The dose-escalation cohort was approximately 85% male, with a mean age of approximately 62 years, ranging roughly 20 to 90.

TCRdb's table, derived via immunoSEQ multiplex PCR, lists solely in-frame clones and lacks some. Here the sample spans 30,000 to 40,000 clones, approximately 90% being singletons. The chain couples TRBV28 to TRBJ2-3; unclear D gene. The source of this sequence is an adult with an advanced solid tumor such as melanoma, head and neck, liver or kidney cancer. Sequences were derived from CD4+ or CD8+ T cells sorted from blood, sampled in a trial of the OX40 agonist ivuxolimab. CDR3 residues: CASSLLRSTDTQYF. CDR3 coding DNA: TGTGCCAGCAGCCTTTTAAGGAGCACAGATACGCAGTATTTT.